The 2 T cell receptor beta chains below were found in one sample sequenced in a study of glioma-infiltrating T cells. Using RNA template, CDR3s of TCR alpha and beta were amplified with iRepertoire arm-PCR. One entry per CDR3 protein, called by TCRdb with MiXCR from the multiplex PCR reads. The sample yields some 160,000 distinct CDR3 sequences, approximately 40% seen once. The sequencing sample was made of glioma tissue, nonneoplastic brain tissue, or PBMCs (not recorded which). The source is a human donor with low-grade glioma or glioblastoma, undergoing nonglioma brain surgery, or in good health (not recorded which).

The sample holds many counts of this clonotype. The V and J genes are TRBV3-1 and TRBJ1-1; weak D call: TRBD1 (6 bases). V lost 1 base and J 10 bases, leaving 13 bases between the germline ends. Per the germline V gene, CDR1 is LGHDT and CDR2 is YNNKEL (reference sequence). The CDR3 runs 13 residues. In DNA, the CDR3 is TGTGCCAGCAGCCAAGGTGGGGGCGGTGGAGCTTTCTTT. Its translation: CASSQGGGGGAFF.

The table lists this clonotype with many counts. The gene calls are TRBV6-1 and TRBJ2-1, with a weak D call TRBD2 (5 bases). The CDR3 runs to 14 residues. Germline lookup yields CDR1 MNHNS and CDR2 SASEGT. Trimming took 9 bases from V and 0 from J, leaving 12 bases between them. This chain's CDR3 is CASIRENSYNEQFF. The CDR3 bases are TGTGCCAGTATACGGGAAAACTCCTACAATGAGCAGTTCTTC.